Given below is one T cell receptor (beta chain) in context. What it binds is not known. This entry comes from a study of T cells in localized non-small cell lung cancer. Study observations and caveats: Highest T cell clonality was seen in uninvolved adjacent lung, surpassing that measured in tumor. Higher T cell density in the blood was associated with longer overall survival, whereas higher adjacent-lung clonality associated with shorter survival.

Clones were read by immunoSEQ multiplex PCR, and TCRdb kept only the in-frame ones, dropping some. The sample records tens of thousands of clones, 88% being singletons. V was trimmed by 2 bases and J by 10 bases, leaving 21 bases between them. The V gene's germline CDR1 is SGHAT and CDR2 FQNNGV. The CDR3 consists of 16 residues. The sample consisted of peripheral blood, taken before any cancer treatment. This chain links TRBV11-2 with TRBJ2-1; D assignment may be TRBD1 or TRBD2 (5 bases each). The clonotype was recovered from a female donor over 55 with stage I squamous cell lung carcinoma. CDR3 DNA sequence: TGTGCCAGCAGCTTAAATACCGGGACCCGAGGGGAAGAGCAGTTCTTC. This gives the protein CASSLNTGTRGEEQFF.